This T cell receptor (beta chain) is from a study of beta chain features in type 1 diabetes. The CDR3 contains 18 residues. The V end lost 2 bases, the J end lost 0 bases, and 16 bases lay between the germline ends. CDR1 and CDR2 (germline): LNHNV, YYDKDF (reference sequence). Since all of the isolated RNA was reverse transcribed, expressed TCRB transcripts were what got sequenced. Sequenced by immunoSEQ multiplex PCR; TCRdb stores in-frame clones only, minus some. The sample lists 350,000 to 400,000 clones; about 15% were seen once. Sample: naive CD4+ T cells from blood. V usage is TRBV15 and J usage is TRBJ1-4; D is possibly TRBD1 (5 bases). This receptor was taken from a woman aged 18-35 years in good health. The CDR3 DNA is TGTGCCACCAGCAGACCAGACCCTGACAGAGCAACTAATGAAAAACTGTTTTTT. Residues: CATSRPDPDRATNEKLFF.